This T cell receptor (beta chain) was observed in a study of T cell responses to AZD1222 COVID-19 vaccine listed by TCRdb under 2021. As for the study more broadly: TCR sequencing covered some 240 trial participants: 200 to 220 given two doses of AZD1222 and around 26 given two doses of MenACWY control vaccine. Enrollment into the trials was organized by age into subgroups of 18-55, 56-69 and 70-plus years, and those subgroups contained roughly 140, 27 and 60 TCR-sequenced participants, respectively. Here is what the overall study found, with its caveats: Because no day 14 peak-response samples were available, the repertoires could be characterized only after the peak T cell response. Epitopes outside the regions mutated in the B.1.351 and B.1.1.7 variants were reportedly recognized by nearly half of the unique spike-specific TCRs. After two AZD1222 doses, spike-specific TCR breadth and depth were significantly higher than at day 0 and than in MenACWY recipients. In the small 56-69-year group, the increase in depth fell short of significance, most likely because of low power. The vaccine-associated CD4 TCRs covered the entire spike protein, and the dominant responses fell in regions 160-218 and 743-854. Participants were mostly white British, with more females than males. The authors suggested clonal diversity may have been underestimated. Conclusions about previously exposed vaccinees were limited because only six AZD1222 recipients were SARS-CoV-2 seropositive at baseline.

Of note for this clone: Its specific antigen is unknown. Within one base of it there is no much larger clone, and no base qualities were kept.

The CDR3 runs 13 amino acids, cysteine and phenylalanine included. The kept DNA is CDR3 alone, 39 bases in frame from the first base. V loses 5 bases, J loses 4 bases, and the germline ends lie 8 bases apart. This specimen's time point label, interpreted: about 28 days (+/-7) after the second vaccine dose. AZD1222 recipients given second doses at about 4 weeks or at about 12 weeks were pooled, since spike-specific TCR depth and breadth were not found to differ between the two schedules. Samples from vaccinated people were obtained from the UK trials COV001 and COV002, which included a single-blind randomized controlled phase 2/3 trial of AZD1222 (ChAdOx1 nCoV-19) in healthy adults. For TCRbeta chain sequencing, PBMC samples from trial participants were taken at day 0 and at day 28 after the second dose. The CDR3 regions of human TCRbeta chains were analyzed by immunosequencing. On the authors' methods: Repertoire TCRs were matched against a reference library of SARS-CoV-2-specific TCRs generated with the MIRA antigen-specificity platform. Breadth was defined as the fraction of unique TCRs that were SARS-CoV-2-associated, and depth was defined as the fraction of total T cells that were SARS-CoV-2-associated. Using the MIRA data, each spike-specific TCR was mapped to the spike region that the TCR reacts to and placed in a CD4 or CD8 class. Log10-transformed breadth and depth values were compared by one-way ANOVA with Sidak's multiple comparisons tests. This immuneACCESS table, as held by TCRdb, lists in-frame sequences with V and J called but not all clones. Of the missing ones, under half trace to an unresolved V gene in checked studies; the others have no known cause. Clone size and V and J calls were adopted from that table, with D and trimming inferred from the DNA. A total of under 150,000 clones appear in this sample, approximately 90% of them only once. Together, the top ten hold approximately 2% of the sample.

The TCR was taken from an adult who received the AZD1222 COVID-19 vaccine. The chain joins TRBV12-3 or TRBV12-4 to TRBJ1-4, with the D gene uncertain. The sample in question was peripheral blood, obtained 28 days after the second AZD1222 dose. At the DNA level, the sequence is TGTGCCAGCAGTAACGACGGTAATGAAAAACTGTTTTTT. It encodes CASSNDGNEKLFF.